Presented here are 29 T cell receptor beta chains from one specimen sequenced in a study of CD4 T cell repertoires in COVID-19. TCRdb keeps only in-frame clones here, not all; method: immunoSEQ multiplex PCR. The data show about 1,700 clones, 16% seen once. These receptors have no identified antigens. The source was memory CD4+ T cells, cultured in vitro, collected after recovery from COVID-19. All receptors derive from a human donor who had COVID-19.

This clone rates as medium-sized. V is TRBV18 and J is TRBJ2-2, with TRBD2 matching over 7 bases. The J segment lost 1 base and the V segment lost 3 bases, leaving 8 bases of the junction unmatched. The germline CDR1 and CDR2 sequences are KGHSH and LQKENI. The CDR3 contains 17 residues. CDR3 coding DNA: TGTGCCAGCTCACCGAACCTTTTAGCGGGGAACACCGGGGAGCTGTTTTTT. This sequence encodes CASSPNLLAGNTGELFF. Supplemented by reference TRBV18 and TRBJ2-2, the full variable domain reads NAGVMQNPRHLVRRRGQEARLRCSPMKGHSHVYWYRQLPEEGLKFMVYLQKENIIDESGMPKERFSAEFPKEGPSILRIQQVVRGDSAAYFCASSPNLLAGNTGELFFGEGSRLTVL.

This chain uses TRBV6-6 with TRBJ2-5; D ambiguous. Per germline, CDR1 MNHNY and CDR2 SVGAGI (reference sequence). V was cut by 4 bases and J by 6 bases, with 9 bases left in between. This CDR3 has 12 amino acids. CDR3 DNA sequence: TGTGCCAGCAGTTCCGAAGGGCAGACCCAGTACTTC. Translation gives CASSSEGQTQYF.

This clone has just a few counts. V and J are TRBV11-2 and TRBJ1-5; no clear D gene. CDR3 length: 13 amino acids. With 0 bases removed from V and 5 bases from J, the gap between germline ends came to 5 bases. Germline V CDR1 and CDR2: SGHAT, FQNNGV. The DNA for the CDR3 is TGTGCCAGCAGCTTAGAAAACTATCAGCCCCAGCATTTT. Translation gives CASSLENYQPQHF.

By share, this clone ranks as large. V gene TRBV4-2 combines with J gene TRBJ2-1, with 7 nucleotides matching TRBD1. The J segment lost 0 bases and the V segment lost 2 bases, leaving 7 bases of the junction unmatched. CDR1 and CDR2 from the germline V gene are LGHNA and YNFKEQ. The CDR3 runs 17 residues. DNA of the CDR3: TGTGCCAGCAGCCAACCGACAGGGCCGAGCTCCTACAATGAGCAGTTCTTC. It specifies CASSQPTGPSSYNEQFF.

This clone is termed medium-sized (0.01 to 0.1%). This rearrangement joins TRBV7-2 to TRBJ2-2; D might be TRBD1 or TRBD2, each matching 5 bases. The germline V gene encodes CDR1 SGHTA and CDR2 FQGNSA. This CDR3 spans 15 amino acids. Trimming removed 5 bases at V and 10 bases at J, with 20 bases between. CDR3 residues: CASSVRDRMFEELFF. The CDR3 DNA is TGTGCCAGCAGCGTCCGGGACCGAATGTTCGAGGAGCTGTTTTTT.

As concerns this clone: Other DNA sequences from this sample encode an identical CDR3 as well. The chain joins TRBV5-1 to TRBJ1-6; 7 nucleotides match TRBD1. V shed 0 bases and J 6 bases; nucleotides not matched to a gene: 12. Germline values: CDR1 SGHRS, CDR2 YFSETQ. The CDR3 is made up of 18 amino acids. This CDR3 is CASSLEGGGGAGNSPLHF. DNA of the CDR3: TGCGCCAGCAGCTTGGAAGGAGGGGGCGGGGCGGGTAATTCACCCCTCCACTTT.

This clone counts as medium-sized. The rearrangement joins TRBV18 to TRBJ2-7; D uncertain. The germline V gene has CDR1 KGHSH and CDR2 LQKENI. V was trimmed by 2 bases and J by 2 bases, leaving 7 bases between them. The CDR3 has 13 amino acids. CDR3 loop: CASSPNSTYEQYF. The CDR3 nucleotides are TGTGCCAGCTCACCAAACAGCACCTACGAGCAGTACTTC.

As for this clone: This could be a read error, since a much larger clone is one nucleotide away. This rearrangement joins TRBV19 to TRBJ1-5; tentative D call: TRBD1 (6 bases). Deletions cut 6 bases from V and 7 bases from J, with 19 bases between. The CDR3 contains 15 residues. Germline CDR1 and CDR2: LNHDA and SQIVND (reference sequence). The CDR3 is CASRTRQVTRQPQHF. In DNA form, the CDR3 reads TGTGCCAGTAGAACACGACAGGTGACGCGGCAGCCCCAGCATTTT.

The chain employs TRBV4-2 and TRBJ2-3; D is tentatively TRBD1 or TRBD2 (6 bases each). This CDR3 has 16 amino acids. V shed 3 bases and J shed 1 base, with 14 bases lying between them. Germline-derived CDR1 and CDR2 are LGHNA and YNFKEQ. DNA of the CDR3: TGTGCCAGCAGCCACGACGAGGGGGGCGGCACAGATACGCAGTATTTT. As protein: CASSHDEGGGTDTQYF.

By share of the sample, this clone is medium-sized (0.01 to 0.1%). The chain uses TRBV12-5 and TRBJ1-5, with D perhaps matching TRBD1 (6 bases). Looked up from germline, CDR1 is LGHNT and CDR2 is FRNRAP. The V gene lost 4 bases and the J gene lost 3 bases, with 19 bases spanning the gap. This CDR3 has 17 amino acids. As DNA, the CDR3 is TGTGCTAGTGGTTCCCGTGGGGGGGCCTCGGACAATCAGCCCCAGCATTTT. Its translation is CASGSRGGASDNQPQHF.

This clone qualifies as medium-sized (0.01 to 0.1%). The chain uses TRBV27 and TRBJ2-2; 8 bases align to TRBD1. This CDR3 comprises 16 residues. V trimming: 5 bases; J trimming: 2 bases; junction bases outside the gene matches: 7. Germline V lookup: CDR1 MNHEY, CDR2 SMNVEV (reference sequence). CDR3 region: CASSIRGRINTGELFF. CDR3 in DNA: TGTGCCAGCAGTATCAGGGGGCGAATAAACACCGGGGAGCTGTTTTTT.

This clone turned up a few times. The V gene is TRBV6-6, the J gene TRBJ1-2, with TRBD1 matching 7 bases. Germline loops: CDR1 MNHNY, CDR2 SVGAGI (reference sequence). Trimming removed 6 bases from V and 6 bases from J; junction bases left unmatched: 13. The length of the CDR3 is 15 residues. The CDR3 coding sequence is TGTGCCAGCAGCCACGCCAAGGGGGCTCTCAATGGCTACACCTTC. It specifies CASSHAKGALNGYTF.

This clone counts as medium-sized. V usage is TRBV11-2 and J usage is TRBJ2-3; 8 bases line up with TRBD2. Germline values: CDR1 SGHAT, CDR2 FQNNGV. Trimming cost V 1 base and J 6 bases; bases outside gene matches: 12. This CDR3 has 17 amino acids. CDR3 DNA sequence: TGTGCCAGCAGCTTAGTCCCCGGACTAGCCATTGGGGATACGCAGTATTTT. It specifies CASSLVPGLAIGDTQYF.

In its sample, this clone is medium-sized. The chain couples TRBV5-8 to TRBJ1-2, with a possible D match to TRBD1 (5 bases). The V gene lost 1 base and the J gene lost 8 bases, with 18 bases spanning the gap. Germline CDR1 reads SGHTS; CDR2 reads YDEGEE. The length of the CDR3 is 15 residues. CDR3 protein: CASSLWGEGMKGYTF. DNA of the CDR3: TGTGCCAGCAGCTTGTGGGGGGAAGGAATGAAGGGCTACACCTTC.

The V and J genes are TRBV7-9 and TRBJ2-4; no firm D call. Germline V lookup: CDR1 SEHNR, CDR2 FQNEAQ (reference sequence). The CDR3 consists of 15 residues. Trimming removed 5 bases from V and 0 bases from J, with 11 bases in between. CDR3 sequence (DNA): TGTGCCAGCAGCGCTTATACCGTAGCCAAAAACATTCAGTACTTC. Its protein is CASSAYTVAKNIQYF.

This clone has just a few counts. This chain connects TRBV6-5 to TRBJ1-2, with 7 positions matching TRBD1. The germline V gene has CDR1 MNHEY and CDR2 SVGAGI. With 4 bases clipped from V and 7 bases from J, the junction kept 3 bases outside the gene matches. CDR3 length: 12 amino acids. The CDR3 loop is CASSSRGGGYTF. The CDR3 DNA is TGTGCCAGCAGTTCCAGGGGGGGTGGCTACACCTTC.

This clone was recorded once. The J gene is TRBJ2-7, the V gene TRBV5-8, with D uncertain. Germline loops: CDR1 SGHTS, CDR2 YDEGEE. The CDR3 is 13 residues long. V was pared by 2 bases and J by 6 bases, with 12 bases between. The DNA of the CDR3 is TGTGCCAGCAGCTTCCCTTACATTGGCGAGCAGTACTTC. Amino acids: CASSFPYIGEQYF.

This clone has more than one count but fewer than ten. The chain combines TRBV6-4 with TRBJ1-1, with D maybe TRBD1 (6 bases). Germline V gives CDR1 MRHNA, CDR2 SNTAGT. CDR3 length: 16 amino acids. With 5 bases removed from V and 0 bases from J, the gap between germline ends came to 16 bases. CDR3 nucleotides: TGTGCCAGCAGTTTTAGGTGTAAGGGGGTGAACACTGAAGCTTTCTTT. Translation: CASSFRCKGVNTEAFF.

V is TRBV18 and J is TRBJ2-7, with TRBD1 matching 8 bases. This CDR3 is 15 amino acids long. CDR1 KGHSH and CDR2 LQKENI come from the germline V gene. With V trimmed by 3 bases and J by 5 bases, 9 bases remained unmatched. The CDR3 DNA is TGTGCCAGCTCACCTAGACAGGGGAAGGGCGACGAGCAGTACTTC. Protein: CASSPRQGKGDEQYF.

Here the CDR3 reads CASSFPLRRPAIQGGETQYF. In DNA form, the CDR3 reads TGTGCCAGCAGTTTCCCCCTTCGGCGACCAGCGATACAGGGAGGAGAGACCCAGTACTTC. The rearrangement links TRBV27 to TRBJ2-5, with D tentatively TRBD1 or TRBD2 (6 bases each). The CDR3 is 20 amino acids. Trimming removed 3 bases from V and 4 bases from J, with 30 bases in between. From germline, CDR1 is MNHEY and CDR2 SMNVEV (reference sequence).

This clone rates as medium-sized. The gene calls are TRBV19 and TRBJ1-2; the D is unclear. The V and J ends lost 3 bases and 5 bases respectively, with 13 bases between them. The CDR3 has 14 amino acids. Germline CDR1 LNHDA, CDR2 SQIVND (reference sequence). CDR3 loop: CASSMEAGSYGYTF. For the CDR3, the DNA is TGTGCCAGTAGTATGGAGGCGGGTTCGTATGGCTACACCTTC.

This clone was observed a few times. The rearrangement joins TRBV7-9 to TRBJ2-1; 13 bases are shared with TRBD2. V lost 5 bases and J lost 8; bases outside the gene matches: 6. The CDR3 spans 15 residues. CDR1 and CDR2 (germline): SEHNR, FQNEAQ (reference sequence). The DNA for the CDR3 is TGTGCCAGCAGCCATGCCACTAGCGGGAGGGATGAGCAGTTCTTC. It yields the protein CASSHATSGRDEQFF.

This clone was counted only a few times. The CDR3 coding sequence is TGTGCCAGCAGTTACAGAGCGGGGGCTTTCACGCAGTATTTT. Translating it yields CASSYRAGAFTQYF. This chain links TRBV6-2 or TRBV6-3 with TRBJ2-3, with 8 bases fitting TRBD2. From germline, CDR1 is MNHEY and CDR2 SVGEGT. The CDR3 covers 14 residues. Trimming cost V 2 bases and J 9 bases; bases outside gene matches: 7.

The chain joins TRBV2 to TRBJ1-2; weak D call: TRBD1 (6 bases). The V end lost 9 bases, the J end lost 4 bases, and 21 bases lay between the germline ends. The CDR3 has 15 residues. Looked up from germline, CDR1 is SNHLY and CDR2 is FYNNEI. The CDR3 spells CASQTRGSGLYGYTF. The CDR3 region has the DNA TGTGCCAGTCAAACTAGGGGGTCAGGGCTCTATGGCTACACCTTC.

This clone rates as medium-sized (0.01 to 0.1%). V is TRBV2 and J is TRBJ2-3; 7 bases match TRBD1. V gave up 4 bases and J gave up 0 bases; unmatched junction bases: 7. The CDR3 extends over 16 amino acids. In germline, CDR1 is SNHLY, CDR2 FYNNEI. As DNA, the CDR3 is TGTGCCAGCAGTGCCGCGACAGGGCAAAGCACAGATACGCAGTATTTT. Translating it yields CASSAATGQSTDTQYF.

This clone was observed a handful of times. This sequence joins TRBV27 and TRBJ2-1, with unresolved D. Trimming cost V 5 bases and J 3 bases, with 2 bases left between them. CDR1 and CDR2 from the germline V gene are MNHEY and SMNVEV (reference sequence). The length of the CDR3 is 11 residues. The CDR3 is CASSDYNEQFF. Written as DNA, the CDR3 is TGTGCCAGCAGTGACTACAATGAGCAGTTCTTC.

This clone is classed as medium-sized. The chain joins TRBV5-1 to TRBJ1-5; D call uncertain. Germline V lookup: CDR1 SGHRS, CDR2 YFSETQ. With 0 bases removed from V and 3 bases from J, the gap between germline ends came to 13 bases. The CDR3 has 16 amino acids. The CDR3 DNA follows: TGCGCCAGCAGCTTGGTTCACCCTGAGATCAATCAGCCCCAGCATTTT. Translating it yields CASSLVHPEINQPQHF.

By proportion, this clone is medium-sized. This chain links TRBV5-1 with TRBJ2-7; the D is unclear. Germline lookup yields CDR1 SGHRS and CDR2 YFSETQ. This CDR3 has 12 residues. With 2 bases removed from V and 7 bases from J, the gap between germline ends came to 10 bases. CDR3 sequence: CASSLTAWEQYF. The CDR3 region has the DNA TGCGCCAGCAGCTTAACGGCCTGGGAGCAGTACTTC.

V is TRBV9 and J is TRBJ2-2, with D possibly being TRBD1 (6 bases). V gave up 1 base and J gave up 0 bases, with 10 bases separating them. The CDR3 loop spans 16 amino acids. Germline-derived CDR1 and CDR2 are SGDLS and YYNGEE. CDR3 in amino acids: CASSVRQDPNTGELFF. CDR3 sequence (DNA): TGTGCCAGCAGCGTACGACAGGACCCGAACACCGGGGAGCTGTTTTTT.